This T cell receptor (beta chain) was recovered during a study of shared clonotypes between healthy human individuals. This clone was recorded a few times. Its antigen is still unknown. Germline CDR1 reads SNHLY; CDR2 reads FYNNEI. The V end was cut by 6 bases, the J end by 7 bases, with 16 bases between. The CDR3 is made up of 14 amino acids. Several immunoSEQ 96-well plates shared each subset's DNA, each plate a replicate. A 200 ng quantity of DNA, 32,000 or so T cell genomes, went into the sorted-subset replicate PCRs. Data came from immunoSEQ multiplex PCR; TCRdb stores just in-frame clones and leaves some out. The table includes approximately 720,000 clones, about three quarters detected once. Overall study findings and caveats: Generally, naive subsets (rather than memory subsets) showed larger estimated richness.

The genes are TRBV2 and TRBJ1-5, with D tentatively TRBD1 (6 bases). This TCR was recovered from a woman in her thirties in good health. The sequencing input was memory CD4+ T cells sorted from blood. The subset was: CD45RA-negative fraction. CDR3: CASRGDRPGQPQHF. DNA of the CDR3: TGTGCCAGCAGAGGAGACAGGCCGGGACAGCCCCAGCATTTT.